Below, 5 T cell receptor beta chains from the same sample are listed, as sequenced in a study of CD8 T cells in Susac syndrome. cDNA came from roughly 0.47 to 1 ug RNA primed by random hexamers. In TCRdb, the immunoSEQ multiplex PCR reads were re-called with MiXCR into one record per CDR3 protein. The sample consists of around 170,000 distinct CDR3 sequences, 85% to 95% of them appearing once. The sequencing input was CD8+ T cells from PBMCs. These receptors all stem from a human donor with Susac syndrome.

The chain uses TRBV9 and TRBJ2-7; 7 bases are shared with TRBD1. After removal of 2 bases from V and 6 bases from J, the junction contained 5 bases not matched to a gene. The CDR3 runs 13 residues. CDR1 is SGDLS and CDR2 is YYNGEE in the germline V gene. The CDR3 DNA is TGTGCCAGCAGCGTGGGGACAGCTTCCGAGCAGTACTTC. This gives the protein CASSVGTASEQYF.

This chain links TRBV5-1 with TRBJ1-2, with a weak D call TRBD1 (5 bases). Germline V gene data show CDR1 as SGHRS and CDR2 as YFSETQ. The V and J ends lost 2 bases and 2 bases respectively, with 10 bases between them. This CDR3 is built from 14 residues. The CDR3 region is CASSFSSGNYGYTF. CDR3 nucleotide sequence: TGCGCCAGCAGCTTTTCGTCAGGGAACTATGGCTACACCTTC. Variable domain in full (rest from reference TRBV5-1 and TRBJ1-2): KAGVTQTPRYLIKTRGQQVTLSCSPISGHRSVSWYQQTPGQGLQFLFEYFSETQRNKGNFPGRFSGRQFSNSRSEMNVSTLELGDSALYLCASSFSSGNYGYTFGSGTRLTVV.

This sequence joins TRBV3-1 and TRBJ2-7; 7 nucleotides align to TRBD2. This CDR3 spans 14 amino acids. CDR1 and CDR2 (germline): LGHDT, YNNKEL (reference sequence). Losses at the gene ends were 4 bases for V and 4 bases for J; bases not matched to a gene: 7. CDR3 in DNA: TGTGCCAGCAGCCCTGGACTAGTTGGGTACGAGCAGTACTTC. Translated, it gives CASSPGLVGYEQYF.

This clonotype was recorded only once. The chain couples TRBV18 to TRBJ2-1; 9 positions agree with TRBD1. V was clipped by 5 bases and J by 7 bases; unmatched bases: 9. Germline V gene lookup returns CDR1 KGHSH and CDR2 LQKENI. The CDR3 runs 15 residues. The CDR3 spells CASSATGGAFNEQFF. CDR3 bases: TGTGCCAGCTCAGCAACAGGGGGCGCGTTTAATGAGCAGTTCTTC.

The gene calls are TRBV5-1 and TRBJ1-2, with D possibly TRBD1 on 5 matching bases. The CDR3 sequence is 16 residues long. Germline V gives CDR1 SGHRS, CDR2 YFSETQ. Trimming took 4 bases from V and 2 from J, leaving 18 bases between them. The CDR3 DNA reads as TGCGCCAGCAGCCGTGGGGTAGGGGAATGGAACTATGGCTACACCTTC. The encoded protein is CASSRGVGEWNYGYTF.